The entry that follows covers one T cell receptor beta chain sequence. This clonotype was detected only a few times. Its antigen is unknown. No qualities accompany the bases; no much larger clone lies one base away. The data belong to a study of CD8+CD57+ T cells in acquired aplastic anemia (dated by TCRdb to 2017 to 2018). As for the study more broadly: On average, sorted CD4+ and CD8+ cells yielded approximately 3 ug of extracted DNA, with a range of 0.2 to 27.4 ug. CD8+CD57+ expansion was defined as a frequency above the mean frequency observed in healthy subjects. What the research found in general, with its limitations: Around 30 CD8+ CDR3 sequences were found to be shared between patients and controls, but these sequences appeared to be highly expressed in patients and within the immunodominant clones of the patients. Patients and healthy controls showed no significant difference in CD8+ Simpson's diversity (P=0.060).

Via the germline V gene (reference sequence), CDR1 is DFQATT and CDR2 SNEGSKA. Spanning cysteine to phenylalanine, the CDR3 consists of 17 amino acids. Of all the DNA, just the CDR3 is kept, 51 bases in frame from base 1. V is pared back by 0 bases and J by 6 bases, with 21 bases lying between the germline termini. TCR beta VDJ combination and CDR3 sequence profiling used genomic DNA as the template. An Illumina HiSeq 2000 was the platform used for TCR repertoire sequencing. The original pipeline was this. Repertoire assessment relied on Simpson's diversity index, CDR3 size and DJ length profiles, and TRBV/TRBJ rearrangement plots. Whichever DNA sequence was most abundant in the deep sequencing data was defined as the immunodominant clone. CDR3 amino acid sequences were checked for sharing across subjects and were also compared against the VDJdb database and published repertoires. TCRdb passed the public sequencing reads through fastp at Q25 and MiXCR, retaining productive beta sequences. Each record represents a unique CDR3 protein, reported with the most common genes and DNA among its rows. It is TCRdb's table, rather than the study itself, that gives the V and J calls and clone size. A total of 120,000 or so distinct CDR3 sequences appear in this sample, about two fifths of them only once. The leading ten clones occupy over 2% of the sample.

The patients picked for sequencing were ones in whom flow cytometry had shown an expansion of CD8+CD57+ cells. Every patient had a diagnosis of severe acquired aplastic anemia based on International Study of Aplastic Anemia and Agranulocytosis and Camitta criteria. Patients had received no therapy at the time of blood sampling. In the study, sorted CD4+ and CD8+ blood T cells from patients with severe aplastic anemia and from healthy subjects underwent deep sequencing of TCR repertoires. Patients were enrolled under clinicaltrials.gov protocols 00001620, 01623167, 00001397, 00071045, 00081523 and 00961064 in the USA. Ficoll-Paque density gradient centrifugation was used to isolate peripheral blood mononuclear cells. Before DNA extraction, CD4+ and CD8+ T cells were sorted by FACS or by magnetic beads.

The sequence links TRBV20-1 to TRBJ2-1, with the D assignment possibly TRBD1 or TRBD2, given 6 matching bases for each. The clonotype originates from a human donor with aplastic anemia. Sequenced: sorted CD4+, CD8+, or CD8+CD57+ T cells (not recorded which) from PBMCs. The DNA sequence is TGCAGTGCTAGAGATAGGGGGGCGGTGAGTTTTTCCAATGAGCAGTTCTTC. This translates into CSARDRGAVSFSNEQFF.